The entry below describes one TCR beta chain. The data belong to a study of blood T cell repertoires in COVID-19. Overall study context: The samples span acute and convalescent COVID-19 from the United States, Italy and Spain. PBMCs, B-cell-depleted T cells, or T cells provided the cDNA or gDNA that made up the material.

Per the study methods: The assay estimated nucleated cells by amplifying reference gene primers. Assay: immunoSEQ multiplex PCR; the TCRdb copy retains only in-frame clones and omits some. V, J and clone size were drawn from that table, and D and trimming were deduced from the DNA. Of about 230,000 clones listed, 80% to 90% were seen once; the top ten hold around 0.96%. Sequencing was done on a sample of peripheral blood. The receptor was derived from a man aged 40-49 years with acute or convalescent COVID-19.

CDR3 loop: CASSSLDRYSNQPQHF. CDR3 DNA sequence: TGTGCCAGCAGTTCCCTGGACAGGTATAGCAATCAGCCCCAGCATTTT. The chain recombines TRBV27 with TRBJ1-5, with TRBD1 matching over 7 bases. The CDR3 length is 16 residues. Germline trimming cut 4 bases from V and 0 bases from J; bases unmatched to any gene: 6. CDR1 is MNHEY and CDR2 is SMNVEV in the germline V gene (reference sequence).